This is a list of T cell receptor beta chains from one sample in a study of CD8 T cells in Susac syndrome. TCRdb processed the immunoSEQ multiplex PCR reads anew with MiXCR; each CDR3 protein has one entry. The sample lists some 150,000 distinct CDR3 sequences, roughly 96% occurring once. Sequencing used CD4+ T cells from PBMCs. These receptors all come from a human donor with Susac syndrome. The CDR3 runs from the conserved cysteine through the conserved F or W. D genes are given only for firm matches. The size entry is marked missing in some rows and otherwise reads once, few, many or a size class.

TRBV29-1	TRBJ1-2	NA	NA	TGCAGCGTTTCAGGGGCCTGGGGCTACACCTTC	CSVSGAWGYTF
TRBV24-1	TRBJ2-1	NA	TRBD1	TGTGCCACCAAAGGGACAGATAACAATGAGCAGTTCTTC	CATKGTDNNEQFF
TRBV9	TRBJ1-6	NA	NA	TGTGCCAGCAGCGTGCACGGACAGCCTAATTCACCCCTCCACTTT	CASSVHGQPNSPLHF
TRBV7-8	TRBJ1-1	NA	TRBD1	TGTGCCAGCAGCTTACGGGACAGAAAAACTGAAGCTTTCTTT	CASSLRDRKTEAFF
TRBV9	TRBJ1-2	NA	TRBD1	TGTGCCAGCAGCGGACAGGGTGGCCATGGCTACACCTTC	CASSGQGGHGYTF
TRBV24-1	TRBJ2-3	NA	TRBD2	TGTGCCACCAGTGATTCCGTGGCTAGCGGGAGAGATACGCAGTATTTT	CATSDSVASGRDTQYF
TRBV20-1	TRBJ1-1	NA	NA	TGCAGTGCTGAACAGGGCGGGGACACTGAAGCTTTCTTT	CSAEQGGDTEAFF
TRBV2	TRBJ1-1	NA	NA	TGTGCCAGCTCAGTGGACACTGAAGCTTTCTTT	CASSVDTEAFF
TRBV11-2	TRBJ2-3	once	NA	TGTGCCAGCAGCTTAGATCGGGCTCTAGGTACGCAGTATTTT	CASSLDRALGTQYF
TRBV29-1	TRBJ1-2	once	NA	TGCAGCGTTGAAGATGTCCCAGGGGAAGGCTACACCTTC	CSVEDVPGEGYTF
TRBV5-1	TRBJ1-1	NA	NA	TGCGCCAGCAGCTTGGGGGCGCCGGGATTGAACACTGAAGCTTTCTTT	CASSLGAPGLNTEAFF
TRBV13	TRBJ2-7	NA	TRBD2	TGTGCCAGCAGCCTGAGGACTAGCGGGGGGGCTCGGCCCTACGAGCAGTACTTC	CASSLRTSGGARPYEQYF
TRBV29-1	TRBJ1-2	NA	TRBD1	TGCAGCGTTGCGCGGGACAGGGGAAATGGCTACACCTTC	CSVARDRGNGYTF
TRBV4-3	TRBJ2-3	NA	TRBD2	TGCGCCAGCAGCCACCCACCAATAGCGGGGGCCACAGATACGCAGTATTTT	CASSHPPIAGATDTQYF